Listed below are T cell receptor beta chains from one sample, sequenced in a study of OX40 agonist ivuxolimab in advanced cancers. TCRdb keeps only in-frame clones here, not all; method: immunoSEQ multiplex PCR. The repertoire consists of tens of thousands of clones, with about 91% occurring once and the leading ten covering 2.6%. The sample was CD4+ or CD8+ T cells sorted from blood, taken in a trial of the OX40 agonist ivuxolimab. These receptor sequences come from an adult with an advanced solid tumor such as melanoma, head and neck, liver or kidney cancer. The CDR3 runs from the conserved cysteine through the conserved F or W. The order of the fields is clone size, D gene, J gene, V gene, CDR3 DNA, CDR3 protein. A D gene is named only where the DNA matches it firmly. Clone size is shown for a subset of rows, as once, few, many or a class of expanded clone.

size: .
D: TRBD1
J: TRBJ1-1
V: TRBV5-1
DNA: TGCGCCAGCAGCTTGGGGGGGACAGCGAACACTGAAGCTTTCTTT
CDR3: CASSLGGTANTEAFF

size: .
D: .
J: TRBJ2-3
V: TRBV5-1
DNA: TGCGCCAGCAGCTTGTCCTTCGGAACAGATACGCAGTATTTT
CDR3: CASSLSFGTDTQYF

size: .
D: .
J: TRBJ2-7
V: TRBV20-1
DNA: TGCAGTGCTAGCGGCAGCTACGAGCAGTACTTC
CDR3: CSASGSYEQYF

size: .
D: TRBD1
J: TRBJ1-2
V: TRBV19
DNA: TGTGCCAGTAGCGGGACAGGGGGCGCGGGTTTTGGCTACACCTTC
CDR3: CASSGTGGAGFGYTF

size: .
D: .
J: TRBJ2-6
V: TRBV19
DNA: TGTGCCAGTAATGGCAGGGGTTGGTCTGGGGCCAACGTCCTGACTTTC
CDR3: CASNGRGWSGANVLTF

size: .
D: .
J: TRBJ2-2
V: TRBV5-5
DNA: TGTGCCAGCAGCTTGTTTATGGTGATCACCGGGGAGCTGTTTTTT
CDR3: CASSLFMVITGELFF

size: .
D: TRBD2
J: TRBJ2-2
V: TRBV5-1
DNA: TGCGCCAGCAGCTCCTTAGCGGGAGTGATCCCCCGGGAGCTGTTTTTT
CDR3: CASSSLAGVIPRELFF

size: once
D: .
J: TRBJ2-3
V: TRBV5-1
DNA: TGCGCCAGCAGCTCCGGACTTTCCCCGAATACGCAGTATTTT
CDR3: CASSSGLSPNTQYF

size: .
D: .
J: TRBJ2-3
V: TRBV4-2
DNA: TGTGCCAGCAGCCCCGCGGGTAGCGGTCACACAGATACGCAGTATTTT
CDR3: CASSPAGSGHTDTQYF

size: few
D: .
J: TRBJ2-1
V: TRBV7-8
DNA: TGTGCCAGCAGCAAGCGGGAGCAGGGGGCGTGGAATGAGCAGTTCTTC
CDR3: CASSKREQGAWNEQFF

size: .
D: .
J: TRBJ2-1
V: TRBV28
DNA: TGTGCCAGCAGTTTATTGGGCTCCGGGGATGAGCAGTTCTTC
CDR3: CASSLLGSGDEQFF

size: .
D: TRBD2
J: TRBJ2-5
V: TRBV7-9
DNA: TGTGCCAGCAGGGCCTCCGGGACTAGCGGTGCCGGCGGAGAGACCCAGTACTTC
CDR3: CASRASGTSGAGGETQYF

size: .
D: TRBD2
J: TRBJ2-1
V: TRBV5-1
DNA: TGCGCCAGCAGCGTGCCCTTGGGTAGCGGGAGACGGAATGAGCAGTTCTTC
CDR3: CASSVPLGSGRRNEQFF

size: .
D: .
J: TRBJ1-2
V: TRBV28
DNA: TGTGCCAGCACGAGTCGGGCTAACTATGGCTACACCTTC
CDR3: CASTSRANYGYTF

size: .
D: TRBD2
J: TRBJ2-1
V: TRBV5-4
DNA: TGTGCCAGCAGCCGCATCTTAGCGGGAGAAAGTAATGAGCAGTTCTTC
CDR3: CASSRILAGESNEQFF

size: .
D: .
J: TRBJ1-1
V: TRBV5-1
DNA: TGCGCCAGCAGCCCACAGGGACACACTGAAGCTTTCTTT
CDR3: CASSPQGHTEAFF

size: .
D: .
J: TRBJ1-2
V: TRBV6-5
DNA: TGTGCCAGCAGTGCAACAGGGATAAATAGGGTTGGCTACACCTTC
CDR3: CASSATGINRVGYTF

size: .
D: TRBD2
J: TRBJ2-1
V: TRBV11-2
DNA: TGTGCCAGCAGCTTAGTTCTAGCGGGGTCTTACAATGAGCAGTTCTTC
CDR3: CASSLVLAGSYNEQFF

size: .
D: .
J: TRBJ2-1
V: TRBV5-1
DNA: TGCGCCAGCAGCTTGGCGGGAGCCTTGACGAATGAGCAGTTCTTC
CDR3: CASSLAGALTNEQFF

size: few
D: .
J: TRBJ2-1
V: TRBV19
DNA: TGTGCCAGTAGTCGAGGGGTAGTGGCCTACAATGAGCAGTTCTTC
CDR3: CASSRGVVAYNEQFF

size: .
D: TRBD2
J: TRBJ2-3
V: TRBV7-2
DNA: TGTGCCAGCAGCTCTGGGACTAGCGGGGGACTGGGTACGCAGTATTTT
CDR3: CASSSGTSGGLGTQYF

size: .
D: .
J: TRBJ2-7
V: TRBV2
DNA: TGTGCCAGCAGTGTTTACTCCTACGAGCAGTACTTC
CDR3: CASSVYSYEQYF

size: .
D: .
J: TRBJ2-7
V: TRBV6-1
DNA: TGTGCCAGCAGTGCGGAAGGCCCAACCTACGAGCAGTACTTC
CDR3: CASSAEGPTYEQYF

size: .
D: .
J: TRBJ2-5
V: TRBV11-2
DNA: TGTGCCAGCAGCTTATTATCGGGACCTTTGTACTTC
CDR3: CASSLLSGPLYF

size: .
D: TRBD2
J: TRBJ2-3
V: TRBV9
DNA: TGTGCCAGCAGCGTAGGATTGGGACTAGTTTTGGATACGCAGTATTTT
CDR3: CASSVGLGLVLDTQYF

size: few
D: TRBD1
J: TRBJ1-5
V: TRBV6-1
DNA: TGTGCCAGCAGCCTTACGGACAGGGGGCCTCAGCCCCAGCATTTT
CDR3: CASSLTDRGPQPQHF

size: .
D: .
J: TRBJ1-1
V: TRBV6-5
DNA: TGTGCCAGCAGACTAGGGGTGTGGGGGAACACTGAAGCTTTCTTT
CDR3: CASRLGVWGNTEAFF

size: .
D: TRBD1
J: TRBJ2-1
V: TRBV28
DNA: TGTGCCAGCAGTTCCGGGACAGGGAACCAGTTCTTC
CDR3: CASSSGTGNQFF

size: .
D: .
J: TRBJ2-3
V: TRBV7-9
DNA: TGTGCCAGCAGCTTCCTAGCTGGCACAGATACGCAGTATTTT
CDR3: CASSFLAGTDTQYF

size: .
D: .
J: TRBJ2-1
V: TRBV18
DNA: TGTGCCAGCTCCCATCAGACAACCTACAATGAGCAGTTCTTC
CDR3: CASSHQTTYNEQFF

size: .
D: TRBD2
J: TRBJ2-7
V: TRBV5-8
DNA: TGTGCCAGCAGCCAGGGACTAGCGGGAGCCTACGAGCAGTACTTC
CDR3: CASSQGLAGAYEQYF

size: .
D: .
J: TRBJ2-3
V: TRBV27
DNA: TGTGCCAGCAGTTTACTTCCGGGGGGCAAGGATACGCAGTATTTT
CDR3: CASSLLPGGKDTQYF

size: .
D: TRBD1
J: TRBJ2-4
V: TRBV7-9
DNA: TGTGCCAGCAGCTTAGCACAGGGGGACATTCAGTACTTC
CDR3: CASSLAQGDIQYF

size: few
D: .
J: TRBJ2-7
V: TRBV6-6
DNA: TGTGCCAGCAGTCCCCACCGTTACGAGCAGTACTTC
CDR3: CASSPHRYEQYF

size: .
D: .
J: TRBJ2-1
V: TRBV18
DNA: TGTGCCAGCTCACCGAGGGCAGGCGCCTACAATGAGCAGTTCTTC
CDR3: CASSPRAGAYNEQFF

size: .
D: .
J: TRBJ2-7
V: TRBV13
DNA: TGTGCCAGCAGCCCCCGATTGAGCTCCTACGAGCAGTACTTC
CDR3: CASSPRLSSYEQYF

size: .
D: .
J: TRBJ2-2
V: TRBV15
DNA: TGTGCCACCAGCAGAGTAGGGGGGGCCGACGCGAACACCGGGGAGCTGTTTTTT
CDR3: CATSRVGGADANTGELFF

size: .
D: TRBD1
J: TRBJ1-4
V: TRBV28
DNA: TGTGCCAGCAGGATACAGGGGATAGCTTATGAAAAACTGTTTTTT
CDR3: CASRIQGIAYEKLFF

size: .
D: .
J: TRBJ1-1
V: TRBV27
DNA: TGTGCCAGCTGGGATGGAACCCGTAGCGCTGAAGCTTTCTTT
CDR3: CASWDGTRSAEAFF

size: .
D: .
J: TRBJ2-7
V: TRBV28
DNA: TGTGCCAGCACTTTAAGCTCCTACGAGCAGTACTTC
CDR3: CASTLSSYEQYF

size: .
D: TRBD1
J: TRBJ1-2
V: TRBV11-2
DNA: TGTGCCAGCAGCAGAACAGGGGAGCGGGGCTACACCTTC
CDR3: CASSRTGERGYTF

size: .
D: TRBD2
J: TRBJ2-1
V: TRBV6-5
DNA: TGTGCCAGCTCACTAGCGGGAGTTAATGAGCAGTTCTTC
CDR3: CASSLAGVNEQFF

size: once
D: .
J: TRBJ1-1
V: TRBV7-8
DNA: TGTGCCAGCAGCTTATTGAAGAGGGGAATGTACACTGAAGCTTTCTTT
CDR3: CASSLLKRGMYTEAFF

size: .
D: .
J: TRBJ1-3
V: TRBV5-1
DNA: TGCGCCAGCAGCTTGGCCCTAGGCCAAGGAAACACCATATATTTT
CDR3: CASSLALGQGNTIYF

size: .
D: .
J: TRBJ1-1
V: TRBV6-6
DNA: TGTGCCAGCGGGGGCTCACGAGGGGCTTTCTTT
CDR3: CASGGSRGAFF

size: .
D: TRBD2
J: TRBJ2-5
V: TRBV7-9
DNA: TGTGCCAGCAGCCCCCTTGGGGGGGGGAGGGAGACCCAGTACTTC
CDR3: CASSPLGGGRETQYF

size: once
D: TRBD1
J: TRBJ1-2
V: TRBV6-1
DNA: TGTGCCAGTGAGCGGGACAGGGCTTACGGCTACACCTTC
CDR3: CASERDRAYGYTF

size: .
D: TRBD1
J: TRBJ2-3
V: TRBV5-4
DNA: TGTGCCAGCAGAACAGACAGGGGCGATAGCACAGATACGCAGTATTTT
CDR3: CASRTDRGDSTDTQYF

size: .
D: TRBD1
J: TRBJ2-1
V: TRBV28
DNA: TGTGCCAGCAGCACCGGGACAGGGAATTTTCGGTCGGCCAATGAGCAGTTCTTC
CDR3: CASSTGTGNFRSANEQFF

size: .
D: .
J: TRBJ1-3
V: TRBV5-4
DNA: TGTGCCAGCAGCCGCGAAGGGGGGCCGGCTGGAAACACCATATATTTT
CDR3: CASSREGGPAGNTIYF

size: .
D: .
J: TRBJ2-4
V: TRBV5-6
DNA: TGTGCCAGCAGCTTGTTGGGGGCCGGGTACATTCAGTACTTC
CDR3: CASSLLGAGYIQYF

size: .
D: .
J: TRBJ2-3
V: TRBV7-2
DNA: TGTGCCAGCAGCTTTGGTCTACCCACAGATACGCAGTATTTT
CDR3: CASSFGLPTDTQYF

size: once
D: TRBD1
J: TRBJ2-6
V: TRBV6-1
DNA: TGTGCCAGCAGCGTCAGGGGGCAAGGGGCCAACGTCCTGACTTTC
CDR3: CASSVRGQGANVLTF

size: once
D: TRBD1
J: TRBJ1-5
V: TRBV19
DNA: TGTGCCAGTAGGAAAATACCGGGACAGGGGTATCAGCCCCAGCATTTT
CDR3: CASRKIPGQGYQPQHF

size: .
D: .
J: TRBJ2-7
V: TRBV7-2
DNA: TGTGCCAGCAGCGGCCTCTACGAGCAGTACTTC
CDR3: CASSGLYEQYF

size: .
D: .
J: TRBJ2-5
V: TRBV9
DNA: TGTGCCAGCAGCATCACCCCTCGGGACCAAGAGACCCAGTACTTC
CDR3: CASSITPRDQETQYF

size: .
D: .
J: TRBJ1-1
V: TRBV6-6
DNA: TGTGCCAGCAGGCACGTTGGGATCCGGGGTTTGGCTGAAGCTTTCTTT
CDR3: CASRHVGIRGLAEAFF

size: .
D: TRBD2
J: TRBJ2-1
V: TRBV27
DNA: TGTGCCAGCAGTTTAGGGGGGGTTGGGGCTAATGAGCAGTTCTTC
CDR3: CASSLGGVGANEQFF

size: .
D: .
J: TRBJ2-2
V: TRBV30
DNA: TGTGCCTGGAGTGGCGGGCTACCGGGCACCGGGGAGCTGTTTTTT
CDR3: CAWSGGLPGTGELFF

size: .
D: .
J: TRBJ2-6
V: TRBV2
DNA: TGTGCCAGCACCGGTTCGGGGTACGGCTCTGGGGCCAACGTCCTGACTTTC
CDR3: CASTGSGYGSGANVLTF